The text below deals with one TCR beta chain. Germline V CDR1 and CDR2: SNHLY, FYNNEI. Trimming shortened V by 3 bases and J by 0 bases, and 11 bases separated the two germline ends. The CDR3 contains 15 residues. The sample comes from a study of blood T cells in healthy people across ages. Next came a second PCR, run for roughly 7 to 12 cycles, which used a sample-barcoded 5' primer along with a J-beta primer mix. Each CDR3 protein gets one entry after TCRdb re-called the 5' RACE reads with MiXCR. The sample shows approximately 1.5 million distinct CDR3 sequences, roughly 43% of them seen only once. Specimen: blood. The genes are TRBV2 and TRBJ1-2; weak D call: TRBD1 (6 bases). This clonotype originated in a woman under 30 in good health. The CDR3 is CASSEGGGPNYGYTF. The CDR3 DNA follows: TGTGCCAGCAGTGAGGGGGGGGGGCCTAACTATGGCTACACCTTC.